Included here is one T cell receptor (beta chain) sequence, with context. Its recognized antigen is unknown. No base quality values were provided; no much bigger clone lies one nucleotide off. This sample stems from a study of shared clonotypes between healthy human individuals (TCRdb year 2020). At the level of the whole study: A couple of women and a few men aged 18 to 49 years were included in the cohort. For each donor, CD4 naive and CD4 memory were each run on three plates, CD8 naive on two plates, and CD8 memory on one plate. The study deeply sequenced blood TCR repertoires of about 5 healthy adults to estimate repertoire size and the extent of clonotype sharing between individuals. To increase sequencing depth and limit assay-specific biases, TCR repertoire library preparation and sequencing were carried out by different laboratories using diverse techniques. Between about 0.94 and 10 billion PBMCs per donor were obtained by leukapheresis. General study outcomes and caveats: Estimated clonotype richness was generally larger for naive than for memory subsets. Clonotypes shared by all four sorted-subset donors showed higher generation probabilities than non-shared clonotypes. When a few donors were compared, the shared fraction of clonotypes was around 5% for naive CD4, roughly 3.3% for naive CD8, 2% to 2.5% for memory CD4, and 0.35% to 0.4% for memory CD8. The small number of donors limited the genetic and exposure-history diversity represented. Pairwise subsampling indicated that sequencing depth was expected to affect the degree of clonotype sharing among donors. Incomplete sequencing was indicated by rarefaction of sorted-subset datasets, despite the large sequencing depth. Sampling was restricted to blood, and TCR repertoires in tissues likely differ from the TCR repertoires found in blood.

TCR CDR3 regions were amplified from genomic DNA by multiplex PCR using the deep immunoSEQ assay. For each cell subset, the extracted genomic DNA was distributed evenly across all wells of several immunoSEQ 96-well plates, and each plate served as one replicate. For sorted subsets, each replicate PCR was loaded with 200 to 250 ng genomic DNA, equivalent to about 30,000 T cell genomes. Purified libraries were quantified with a Qubit 3.0 fluorometer, sized on a Bioanalyzer 2100, and re-quantified with the KAPA Library Quantification kit. A separate single-read 150-cycle Illumina NextSeq 550 flow cell was used to sequence each immunoSEQ 96-well plate. On the study's bioinformatics: Because the immunoSEQ output included only junctional sequences and no quality scores, the filtering could not be the same as the filtering used for full-length reads. To assign V/J genes and CDR3, sequences were annotated against IMGT germline references using PyIR, a Python wrapper for IgBLAST v1.9. Reads with weak V/J assignments (E-value above 1e-6), missing CDR3, stop codons, out-of-frame junctions, or ambiguous translated residues were removed. V3J clonotypes were defined as sequences sharing the same inferred V gene, J gene, and CDR3 amino acid sequence. Percentage overlap between repertoires was computed as shared unique clonotypes divided by the size of the smaller repertoire. Repertoire richness was assessed with RTK rarefaction, the Chao1 estimator, and Recon v2.1 estimates of unobserved clonotypes. For all TCRbeta clonotypes obtained by the gDNA method from a few donors, generation probabilities were computed with OLGA. Here the immuneACCESS table is served through TCRdb, limited to in-frame sequences with V and J called. Missing clones are a known gap in these copies; in checked studies unresolved V genes cover under half, and the rest lacks a known reason. The V and J calls and clone size were taken over from that table, and D and trimming were inferred from the DNA. Within this sample are some 2,000,000 clones, with less than 95% of them counted one time only. The ten largest clones add up to roughly 1% of the sample.

CD8 naive samples were CD45RO-negative cells positively selected for CCR7, giving a CD45RA+CCR7+ population that excluded TemRA cells. Healthy HIV-negative adults with no recently reported acute infections or vaccinations were included as donors. Only Caucasian adults living in Nashville, Tennessee, USA were represented among the donors. Blood was collected by leukapheresis, and PBMCs were isolated by Ficoll-Histopaque density gradient centrifugation and then cryopreserved in liquid nitrogen vapor phase. Analytical flow cytometry was used to check the purity and quantity of each magnetically sorted T cell population. Genomic DNA was isolated from every sorted fraction and measured by UV absorbance on a Nanodrop 2000c. Via the germline V gene (reference sequence), CDR1 is MNHEY and CDR2 SMNVEV. The CDR3 holds 14 amino acids from the cysteine to the phenylalanine. Just the 42-base CDR3 DNA is kept, in frame starting at base 1. The trim is 5 bases for V and 5 bases for J, with a gap of 15 bases between the germline ends.

This receptor chain uses TRBV27 and TRBJ1-2, with no D gene named confidently. This receptor was taken from a man aged 18 to 29 in good health. The specimen was naive CD8+ T cells sorted from blood. In light of the paper, this sample's cell subset or site label describes: CD45RA+CCR7+. Here the CDR3 is given as CASSPLSSAYGYTF. The nucleotide sequence reads TGTGCCAGCAGTCCCCTTAGCTCAGCTTATGGCTACACCTTC.